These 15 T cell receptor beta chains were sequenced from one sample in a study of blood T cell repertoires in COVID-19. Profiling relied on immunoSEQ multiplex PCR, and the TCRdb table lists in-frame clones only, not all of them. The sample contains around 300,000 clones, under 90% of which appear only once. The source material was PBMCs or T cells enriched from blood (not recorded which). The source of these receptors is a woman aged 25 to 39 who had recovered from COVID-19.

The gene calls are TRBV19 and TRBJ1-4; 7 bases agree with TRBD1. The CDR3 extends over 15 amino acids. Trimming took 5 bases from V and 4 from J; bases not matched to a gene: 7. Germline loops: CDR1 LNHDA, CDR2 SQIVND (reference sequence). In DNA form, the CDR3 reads TGTGCCAGTAGTTCAACGGGACAGTTTAATGAAAAACTGTTTTTT. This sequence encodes CASSSTGQFNEKLFF.

CDR3 DNA: TGTGCCAGCGGAGACAGGGTCCTATACAATGAGCAGTTCTTC. Protein product: CASGDRVLYNEQFF. The V call is TRBV9, the J call TRBJ2-1; 7 bases line up with TRBD1. The length of the CDR3 is 14 residues. Per germline, CDR1 SGDLS and CDR2 YYNGEE. With 7 bases clipped from V and 4 bases from J, the junction kept 8 bases outside the gene matches.

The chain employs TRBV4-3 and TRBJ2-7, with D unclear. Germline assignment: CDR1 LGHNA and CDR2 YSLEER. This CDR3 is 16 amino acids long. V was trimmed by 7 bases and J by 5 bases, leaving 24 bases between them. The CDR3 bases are TGCGCCAGCAACCTGACCGGGTCCGCCCAACTCCACGAGCAGTACTTC. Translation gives CASNLTGSAQLHEQYF.

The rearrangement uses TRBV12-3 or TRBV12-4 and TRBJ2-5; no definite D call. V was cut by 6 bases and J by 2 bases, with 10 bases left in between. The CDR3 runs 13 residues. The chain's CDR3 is CASSSQVQETQYF. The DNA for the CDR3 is TGTGCCAGCAGCTCACAAGTACAAGAGACCCAGTACTTC.

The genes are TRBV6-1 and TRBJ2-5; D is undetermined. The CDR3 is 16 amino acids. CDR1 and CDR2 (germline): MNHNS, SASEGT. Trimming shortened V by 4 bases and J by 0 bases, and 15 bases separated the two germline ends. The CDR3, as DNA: TGTGCCAGCAGTGTTGGCCACAACTACTACCAAGAGACCCAGTACTTC. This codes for CASSVGHNYYQETQYF.

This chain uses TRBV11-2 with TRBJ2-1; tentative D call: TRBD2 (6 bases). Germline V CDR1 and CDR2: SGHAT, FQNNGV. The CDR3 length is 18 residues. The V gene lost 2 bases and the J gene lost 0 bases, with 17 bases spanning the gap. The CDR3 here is CASSLIFASADSYNEQFF. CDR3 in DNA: TGTGCCAGCAGCTTAATTTTTGCTAGCGCAGACTCCTACAATGAGCAGTTCTTC. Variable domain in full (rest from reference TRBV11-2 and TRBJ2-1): EAGVAQSPRYKIIEKRQSVAFWCNPISGHATLYWYQQILGQGPKLLIQFQNNGVVDDSQLPKDRFSAERLKGVDSTLKIQPAKLEDSAVYLCASSLIFASADSYNEQFFGPGTRLTVL.

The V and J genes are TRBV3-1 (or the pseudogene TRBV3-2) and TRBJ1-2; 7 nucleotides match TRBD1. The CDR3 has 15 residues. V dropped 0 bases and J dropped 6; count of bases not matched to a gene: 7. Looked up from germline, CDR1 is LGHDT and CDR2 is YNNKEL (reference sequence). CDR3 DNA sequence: TGTGCCAGCAGCCAAGAAGTCCAGGGGGAGGATGGCTACACCTTC. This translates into CASSQEVQGEDGYTF.

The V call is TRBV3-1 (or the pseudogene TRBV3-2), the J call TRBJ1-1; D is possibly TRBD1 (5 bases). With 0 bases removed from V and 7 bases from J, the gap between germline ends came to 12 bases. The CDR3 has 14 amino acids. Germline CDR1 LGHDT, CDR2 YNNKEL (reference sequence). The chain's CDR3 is CASSQEGTDGEAFF. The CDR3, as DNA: TGTGCCAGCAGCCAAGAAGGGACTGACGGTGAAGCTTTCTTT.

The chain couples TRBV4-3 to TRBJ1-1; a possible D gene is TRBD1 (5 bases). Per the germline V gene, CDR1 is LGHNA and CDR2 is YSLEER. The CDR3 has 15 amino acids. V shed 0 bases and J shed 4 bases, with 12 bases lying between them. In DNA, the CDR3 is TGCGCCAGCAGCCAAGATGGGGGAGGGGCCACTGAAGCTTTCTTT. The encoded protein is CASSQDGGGATEAFF.

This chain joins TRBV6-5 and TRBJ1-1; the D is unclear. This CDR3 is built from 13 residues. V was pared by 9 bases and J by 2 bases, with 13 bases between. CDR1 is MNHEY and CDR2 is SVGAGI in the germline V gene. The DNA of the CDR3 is TGTGCCAGTACCTTACAGCTAAACACTGAAGCTTTCTTT. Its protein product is CASTLQLNTEAFF.

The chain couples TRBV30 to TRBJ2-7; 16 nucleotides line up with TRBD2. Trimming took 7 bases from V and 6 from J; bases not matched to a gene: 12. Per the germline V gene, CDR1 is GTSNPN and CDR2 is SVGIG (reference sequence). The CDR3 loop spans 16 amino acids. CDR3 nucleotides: TGTGCCTCGGGACTAGCGGGAGGGTTCCCCCCCCTCGAGCAGTACTTC. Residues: CASGLAGGFPPLEQYF.

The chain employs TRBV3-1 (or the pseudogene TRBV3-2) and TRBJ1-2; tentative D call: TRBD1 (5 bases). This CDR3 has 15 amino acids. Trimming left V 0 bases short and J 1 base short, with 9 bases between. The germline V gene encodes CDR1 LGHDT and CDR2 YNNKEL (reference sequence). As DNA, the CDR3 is TGTGCCAGCAGCCAAGAGGCAGGGCTTAACTATGGCTACACCTTC. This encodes CASSQEAGLNYGYTF.

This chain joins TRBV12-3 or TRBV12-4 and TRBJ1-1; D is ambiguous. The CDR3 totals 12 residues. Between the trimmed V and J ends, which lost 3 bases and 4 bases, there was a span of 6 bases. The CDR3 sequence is CASSFMRTEAFF. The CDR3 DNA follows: TGTGCCAGCAGTTTTATGCGCACTGAAGCTTTCTTT.

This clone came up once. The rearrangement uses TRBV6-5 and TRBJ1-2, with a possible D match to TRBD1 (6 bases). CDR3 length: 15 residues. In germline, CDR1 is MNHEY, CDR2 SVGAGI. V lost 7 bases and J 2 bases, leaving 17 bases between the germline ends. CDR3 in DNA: TGTGCCAGCACTCCCTCTGGGGGCCGAAACTATGGCTACACCTTC. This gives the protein CASTPSGGRNYGYTF.

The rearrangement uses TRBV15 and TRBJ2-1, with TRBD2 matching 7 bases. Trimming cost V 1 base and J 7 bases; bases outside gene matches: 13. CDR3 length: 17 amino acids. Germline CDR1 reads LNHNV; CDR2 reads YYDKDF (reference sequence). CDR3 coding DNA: TGTGCCACCAGCAGAGGTCTAGCGGAAGTAGTCAAGAATGAGCAGTTCTTC. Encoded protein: CATSRGLAEVVKNEQFF.